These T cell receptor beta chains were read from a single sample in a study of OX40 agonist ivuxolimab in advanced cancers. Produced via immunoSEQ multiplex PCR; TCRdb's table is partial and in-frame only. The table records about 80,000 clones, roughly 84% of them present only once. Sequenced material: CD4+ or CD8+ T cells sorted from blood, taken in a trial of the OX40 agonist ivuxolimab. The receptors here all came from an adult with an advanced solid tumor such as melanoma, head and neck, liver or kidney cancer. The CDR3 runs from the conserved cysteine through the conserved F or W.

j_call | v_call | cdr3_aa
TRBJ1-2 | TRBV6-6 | CASSKGRGQGYGYTF
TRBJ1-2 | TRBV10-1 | CASSESPDPHYGYTF
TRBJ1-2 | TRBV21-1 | CASSKVPGGGSYRGYTF
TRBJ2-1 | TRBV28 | CASTPPSFSSYNEQFF
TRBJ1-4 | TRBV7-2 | CASSLGDRGRREKLFF
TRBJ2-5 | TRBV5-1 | CASSLGGGGAGTQYF
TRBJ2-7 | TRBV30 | CAWSGGADFHEQYF
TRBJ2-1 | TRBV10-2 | CASRTGTGGNEQFF
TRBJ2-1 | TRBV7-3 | CASSPTTSGGSKQFF
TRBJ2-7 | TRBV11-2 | CASSSPGQRGEQYF
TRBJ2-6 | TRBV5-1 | CASSLGSSGANVLTF
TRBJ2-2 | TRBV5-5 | CASSSRDRDPGELFF
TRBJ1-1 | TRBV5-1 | CASSSGQGNTEAFF
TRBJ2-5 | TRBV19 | CASSIGPSGPETQYF
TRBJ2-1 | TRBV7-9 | CASSLSGSNSYNEQFF
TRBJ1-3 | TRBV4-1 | CASSMVIQGISGNTIYF
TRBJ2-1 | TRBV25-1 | CASSEWRDEQFF
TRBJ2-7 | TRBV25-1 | CASSGYPDKSYEQYF
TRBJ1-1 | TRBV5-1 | CASSLQGASFRNTEAFF
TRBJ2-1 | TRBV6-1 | CASSLRNEQFF
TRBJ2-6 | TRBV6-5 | CASSRRGSGANVLTF
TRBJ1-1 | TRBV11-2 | CASRQPQGGKAFF
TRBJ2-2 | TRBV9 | CASSVAPGGNTGELFF
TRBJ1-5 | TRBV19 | CASSGQRGGNQPQHF
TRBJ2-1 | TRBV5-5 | CASSERAGGPNEQFF
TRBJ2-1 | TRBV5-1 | CASSPTGKIDEQFF
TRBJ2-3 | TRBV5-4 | CASSPGQGYFGTQYF
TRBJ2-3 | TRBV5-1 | CASSSVGGRFADTQYF
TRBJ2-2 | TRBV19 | CASSIRTSGVMNTGELFF
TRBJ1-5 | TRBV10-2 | CASSHRGDQPQHF
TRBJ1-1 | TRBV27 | CASSPGGDRGFGGAFF
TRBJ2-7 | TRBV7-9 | CASGDRDRQEQYF
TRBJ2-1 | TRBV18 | CASSTPRQGLSYNEQFF
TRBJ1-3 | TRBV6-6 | CAIRDQGNTIYF
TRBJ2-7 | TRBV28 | CASSPTSLGAYEQYF
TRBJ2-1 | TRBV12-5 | CASGLVFKVEEVLNEQFF
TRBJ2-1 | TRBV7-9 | CASSLDRVSDEQFF
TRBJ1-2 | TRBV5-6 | CASSPVKTGVHYGYTF
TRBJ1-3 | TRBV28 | CASSLSPGRNTIYF
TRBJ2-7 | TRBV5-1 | CASSLGGSSYEQYF
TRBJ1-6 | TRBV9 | CASSLEADSINSPLHF
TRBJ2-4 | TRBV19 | CASSGGGAGNIQYF
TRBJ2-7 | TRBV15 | CATSRNLAGSYEQYF
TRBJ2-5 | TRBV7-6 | CASSLRTGGETQYF
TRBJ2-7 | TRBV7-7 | CASSLAGGTEQYF
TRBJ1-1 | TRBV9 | CASSVVVNTEAFF
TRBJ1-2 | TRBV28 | CASSSRIYGYTF
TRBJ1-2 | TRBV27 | CPPLGGRGTNYGYTF
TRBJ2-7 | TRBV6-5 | CASKSSGTGDEQYF
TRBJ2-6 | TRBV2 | CASSGRLSGANVLTF
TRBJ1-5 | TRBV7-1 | CASSPIQGVNQPQHF
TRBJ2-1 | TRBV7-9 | CASSQTAYEQFF
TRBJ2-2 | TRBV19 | CASTTGNTGELFF
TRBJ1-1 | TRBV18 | CASSRGGRDGTEAFF
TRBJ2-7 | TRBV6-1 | CASSRGGGRNEQYF
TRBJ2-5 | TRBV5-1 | CASDLGFNQETQYF
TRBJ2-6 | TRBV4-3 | CASSLQKSPGANVLTF